A selection of T cell receptor beta chains follows, all from one sample in a study of T cell repertoires in cytomegalovirus infection. TCRdb itself ran the reads through MiXCR, one entry per CDR3 protein. The sample records more than 400,000 distinct CDR3 sequences, less than 30% being singletons. What was sequenced was PBMCs. The receptors originated from a human donor in good health (CMV status not recorded). Some clones in this sample may be carry-over from other donors' samples. The CDR3 runs from the conserved cysteine through the conserved F or W. The D gene is left open where the match is weak. Not all rows give a size; the values are once, few, many and, for expanded clones, a class.

cdr3_nt: TGTGCCAGCAGCCCAGACAGGGGGGTTTTTGATTCACCCCTCCACTTT
cdr3_aa: CASSPDRGVFDSPLHF
d_call: TRBD1
j_call: TRBJ1-6
clone_size: -
v_call: TRBV7-9

cdr3_nt: TGCAGTGCTAGAGATCCCGGGACAGGGGCCGAGCAGTACTTC
cdr3_aa: CSARDPGTGAEQYF
d_call: TRBD1
j_call: TRBJ2-7
clone_size: -
v_call: TRBV20-1

cdr3_nt: TGTGCCAGCAGCCCACAGTGGGGCCTACAGAACACTGAAGCTTTCTTT
cdr3_aa: CASSPQWGLQNTEAFF
d_call: -
j_call: TRBJ1-1
clone_size: few
v_call: TRBV4-2

cdr3_nt: TGTGCCAGCAGCCAGGGGCGAGAAGAGACCCAGTACTTC
cdr3_aa: CASSQGREETQYF
d_call: -
j_call: TRBJ2-5
clone_size: -
v_call: TRBV2

cdr3_nt: TGTGCCAGCACGACCGAGACACGCGGTGAAAAACTGTTTTTT
cdr3_aa: CASTTETRGEKLFF
d_call: -
j_call: TRBJ1-4
clone_size: many
v_call: TRBV7-9

cdr3_nt: TGCGCCAGCAGCCTTCGACTAGCGGGTAGCCAAGAGACCCAGTACTTC
cdr3_aa: CASSLRLAGSQETQYF
d_call: TRBD2
j_call: TRBJ2-5
clone_size: few
v_call: TRBV5-1

cdr3_nt: TGTGCCAGCAGCCGAATAACAGGGGGCACTGAAGCTTTCTTT
cdr3_aa: CASSRITGGTEAFF
d_call: TRBD1
j_call: TRBJ1-1
clone_size: -
v_call: TRBV14

cdr3_nt: TGTGCCAGCAGCGTTACAGGGGGAGCCTCCTACGAGCAGTACTTC
cdr3_aa: CASSVTGGASYEQYF
d_call: TRBD1
j_call: TRBJ2-7
clone_size: few
v_call: TRBV7-3

cdr3_nt: TGTGCCACCAGCAGAGAACGAGCGGGCAGCCAAGAGACCCAGTACTTC
cdr3_aa: CATSRERAGSQETQYF
d_call: -
j_call: TRBJ2-5
clone_size: -
v_call: TRBV15

cdr3_nt: TGTGCCAGCACCGAGAGACAGGGAAAGAACACTGAAGCTTTCTTT
cdr3_aa: CASTERQGKNTEAFF
d_call: TRBD1
j_call: TRBJ1-1
clone_size: -
v_call: TRBV2

cdr3_nt: TGTGCCAGCAGTTTCCTTTTTGAGCAGTTCTTC
cdr3_aa: CASSFLFEQFF
d_call: -
j_call: TRBJ2-1
clone_size: few
v_call: TRBV12-3/TRBV12-4

cdr3_nt: TGTGCCAGCCGACCCGTTGGTTGGACAGGGGGCGCAGCTGATTCACCCCTCCACTTT
cdr3_aa: CASRPVGWTGGAADSPLHF
d_call: TRBD1
j_call: TRBJ1-6
clone_size: few
v_call: TRBV28

cdr3_nt: TGTGCCAGCGGCCGGAAGGGACCCTTTGTGAAGGATACGCAGTATTTT
cdr3_aa: CASGRKGPFVKDTQYF
d_call: -
j_call: TRBJ2-3
clone_size: many
v_call: TRBV7-4

cdr3_nt: TGTGCCAGCAGCGCGGCTAGCGGGAGTGGGAATGAGCAGTTCTTC
cdr3_aa: CASSAASGSGNEQFF
d_call: TRBD2
j_call: TRBJ2-1
clone_size: -
v_call: TRBV9

cdr3_nt: TGTGCCAGCAGCTGGAGTAGCGGGGTAGGAAATGAGCAGTTCTTC
cdr3_aa: CASSWSSGVGNEQFF
d_call: TRBD2
j_call: TRBJ2-1
clone_size: many
v_call: TRBV7-2

cdr3_nt: TGTGCCAGCAGTAATCAGGGGACAAATGAGCAGTTCTTC
cdr3_aa: CASSNQGTNEQFF
d_call: -
j_call: TRBJ2-1
clone_size: few
v_call: TRBV12-3/TRBV12-4

cdr3_nt: TGTGCCAGCAGTGACCGCGGGACAGGGATCTACGAGCAGTACTTC
cdr3_aa: CASSDRGTGIYEQYF
d_call: TRBD1
j_call: TRBJ2-7
clone_size: -
v_call: TRBV6-2/TRBV6-3

cdr3_nt: TGCAGTGTTTTAGTCGTGGCGGACGAGCAGTACTTC
cdr3_aa: CSVLVVADEQYF
d_call: -
j_call: TRBJ2-7
clone_size: -
v_call: TRBV20-1

cdr3_nt: TGTGCCAGCAGCCAAGATCCGGCCGCGCCCCAGCATTTT
cdr3_aa: CASSQDPAAPQHF
d_call: -
j_call: TRBJ1-5
clone_size: many
v_call: TRBV14

cdr3_nt: TGTGCCAGCAGCTCACAACAGGGTCCTGGAAACACCATATATTTT
cdr3_aa: CASSSQQGPGNTIYF
d_call: -
j_call: TRBJ1-3
clone_size: -
v_call: TRBV7-2

cdr3_nt: TGTGCCAGCAGCAGCGGACAGGGGACCCCCATCGGTTTCTTT
cdr3_aa: CASSSGQGTPIGFF
d_call: TRBD1
j_call: TRBJ1-1
clone_size: -
v_call: TRBV6-2/TRBV6-3

cdr3_nt: TGTGCCAGTAGTATAGTAAGGGGACTACCGGCGACGAATGAGCAGTTCTTC
cdr3_aa: CASSIVRGLPATNEQFF
d_call: TRBD2
j_call: TRBJ2-1
clone_size: -
v_call: TRBV19

cdr3_nt: TGCAGTGCTAGAGTGGCGGCAGGGGATTTTGGCTACACCTTC
cdr3_aa: CSARVAAGDFGYTF
d_call: -
j_call: TRBJ1-2
clone_size: -
v_call: TRBV20-1

cdr3_nt: TGTGCCAGCAGAGCCCCCCCGGGTTCCGAAGAGACCCAGTACTTC
cdr3_aa: CASRAPPGSEETQYF
d_call: -
j_call: TRBJ2-5
clone_size: few
v_call: TRBV5-6

cdr3_nt: TGCGCCAGCAGCCAAACTAGCCCAACAGATACGCAGTATTTT
cdr3_aa: CASSQTSPTDTQYF
d_call: -
j_call: TRBJ2-3
clone_size: -
v_call: TRBV5-1

cdr3_nt: TGTGCCATCAGTGGGGAACTAGCGGGAAAGGCAGAGACCCAGTACTTC
cdr3_aa: CAISGELAGKAETQYF
d_call: TRBD2
j_call: TRBJ2-5
clone_size: few
v_call: TRBV10-3

cdr3_nt: TGTGCCAGTAGTTTTAGTTCGGGGGAGCAGTACTTC
cdr3_aa: CASSFSSGEQYF
d_call: -
j_call: TRBJ2-7
clone_size: -
v_call: TRBV6-5

cdr3_nt: TGTGCCAGTAGTATAGATCAGAGGGGGGCTGAAGCTTTCTTT
cdr3_aa: CASSIDQRGAEAFF
d_call: -
j_call: TRBJ1-1
clone_size: few
v_call: TRBV19

cdr3_nt: TGTGCCAGCAGTTTAACCTTGGGCTATGAAGCTTTCTTT
cdr3_aa: CASSLTLGYEAFF
d_call: -
j_call: TRBJ1-1
clone_size: few
v_call: TRBV12-3/TRBV12-4

cdr3_nt: TGTGCCAGCAGCCCGGGACTAGCGGGCGGACCCTACGAGCAGTACTTC
cdr3_aa: CASSPGLAGGPYEQYF
d_call: TRBD2
j_call: TRBJ2-7
clone_size: few
v_call: TRBV7-3

cdr3_nt: TGTGCCAGCGGGAGGGTGACTAGCGGGCAAGATACGCAGTATTTT
cdr3_aa: CASGRVTSGQDTQYF
d_call: TRBD2
j_call: TRBJ2-3
clone_size: many
v_call: TRBV7-2

cdr3_nt: TGTGCCAGCAGCCAGCGTACTAGCGGGGGAAACTACGAGCAGTACTTC
cdr3_aa: CASSQRTSGGNYEQYF
d_call: TRBD2
j_call: TRBJ2-7
clone_size: few
v_call: TRBV4-2

cdr3_nt: TGCGCCAGCAGCCAACGCAGTGTCACTGGAAACACCATATATTTT
cdr3_aa: CASSQRSVTGNTIYF
d_call: -
j_call: TRBJ1-3
clone_size: many
v_call: TRBV4-1

cdr3_nt: TGTGCCAGCAGCCTGTCCTTGGCCTTAGGGACTGAAGCTTTCTTT
cdr3_aa: CASSLSLALGTEAFF
d_call: -
j_call: TRBJ1-1
clone_size: many
v_call: TRBV7-2

cdr3_nt: TGTGCCAGCAGCCAACAGGGGGCGAACACTGAAGCTTTCTTT
cdr3_aa: CASSQQGANTEAFF
d_call: TRBD1
j_call: TRBJ1-1
clone_size: -
v_call: TRBV5-4

cdr3_nt: TGTGCCAGCAGCTCGGGACAGGTTGGCTCCTACGAGCAGTACTTC
cdr3_aa: CASSSGQVGSYEQYF
d_call: TRBD1
j_call: TRBJ2-7
clone_size: -
v_call: TRBV7-2

cdr3_nt: TGTGCCAGTAGCGTTACAGCTAGCAATCAGCCCCAGCATTTT
cdr3_aa: CASSVTASNQPQHF
d_call: -
j_call: TRBJ1-5
clone_size: few
v_call: TRBV19

cdr3_nt: TGTGCCAGCAGCTTGCAAGACAGGCCATACGAGCAGTACTTC
cdr3_aa: CASSLQDRPYEQYF
d_call: -
j_call: TRBJ2-7
clone_size: few
v_call: TRBV5-4

cdr3_nt: TGTGCCAGCAGCTTTCGGGGGACAGGGTCTTTTGAGACCCAGTACTTC
cdr3_aa: CASSFRGTGSFETQYF
d_call: TRBD1
j_call: TRBJ2-5
clone_size: few
v_call: TRBV7-9

cdr3_nt: TGTGCCAGTAGTTACCAGGGGACCTACAACTATGGCTACACCTTC
cdr3_aa: CASSYQGTYNYGYTF
d_call: -
j_call: TRBJ1-2
clone_size: once
v_call: TRBV19

cdr3_nt: TGTGCCAGCAGCTTGTACCCGGACAGTAACTATGGCTACACCTTC
cdr3_aa: CASSLYPDSNYGYTF
d_call: -
j_call: TRBJ1-2
clone_size: many
v_call: TRBV11-2

cdr3_nt: TGTGCCAGCAGTTTTCAGGCAGGGGACGGGGAGCTGTTTTTT
cdr3_aa: CASSFQAGDGELFF
d_call: -
j_call: TRBJ2-2
clone_size: -
v_call: TRBV12-3/TRBV12-4

cdr3_nt: TGTGCCAGCAGATATGGGGGGCCCCCAGATACGCAGTATTTT
cdr3_aa: CASRYGGPPDTQYF
d_call: -
j_call: TRBJ2-3
clone_size: many
v_call: TRBV7-2